The source of this T cell receptor (beta chain) is a study of CD8 T cells in Susac syndrome. Sequencing of TCR beta was performed on blood CD8+ T cells and on blood CD4+ T cells. Controls comprised healthy donors matched for age and sex. The germline V gene has CDR1 GTSNPN and CDR2 SVGIG (reference sequence). The length of the CDR3 is 16 residues. J lost 6 bases, V lost 2 bases, and 9 bases had no gene match. This clonotype was counted a single time. The antigen remains unidentified. A quantity of about 0.5 to 1 ug RNA underwent reverse transcription using random hexamers. The immunoSEQ assay covered 54 Vbeta and 13 Jbeta segments for CDR3. TCRdb processed the immunoSEQ multiplex PCR reads anew with MiXCR; each CDR3 protein has one entry. The sample has about 140,000 distinct CDR3 sequences, 90% to 95% seen once. General study findings and limits: It was acknowledged in the study that the number of individuals who were included in its TCR sequencing and HLA analysis was relatively small.

This chain uses TRBV30 with TRBJ2-1; TRBD2 aligns across 11 bases. The sequenced sample was CD8+ T cells from PBMCs. The receptor's source is a human donor in good health. The chain's CDR3 is CAWSPLLAGGFNEQFF. The CDR3 DNA sequence: TGTGCCTGGAGTCCACTCCTAGCGGGAGGCTTCAATGAGCAGTTCTTC. The variable domain in full, with the rest retrieved from reference TRBV30 and TRBJ2-1, is SQTIHQWPATLVQPVGSPLSLECTVEGTSNPNLYWYRQAAGRGLQLLFYSVGIGQISSEVPQNLSASRPQDRQFILSSKKLLLSDSGFYLCAWSPLLAGGFNEQFFGPGTRLTVL.